The clone carrying this TCR beta chain has just a few counts. The sample is drawn from a study of regulatory T cells in long-lasting Graves disease. Trimming cost V 2 bases and J 1 base, with 12 bases left between them. Germline lookup yields CDR1 KGHSH and CDR2 LQKENI. The CDR3 sequence is 15 residues long. Building the TCR beta libraries relied on iRepertoire HTBI primers, and CDR3 regions underwent Arm-PCR. TCRdb ran MiXCR on the multiplex PCR reads and lists one entry per CDR3 protein. The table lists approximately 560,000 distinct CDR3 sequences, more than 15% of them singletons. Documented time point: newly diagnosed GD, antithyroid drugs for less than 3 months. From PBMCs, RNA was extracted and then used to make the TCR library. This sample was also put to use in a study of T cells in Graves' hyperthyroidism and ophthalmopathy. From that paper: Hyperthyroidism in the patients, aged 18 to 65, was newly diagnosed and under 2 months in duration.

The receptor was isolated from a man younger than 30 with Graves disease. The J gene is TRBJ2-7, the V gene TRBV18, with D maybe TRBD2 (6 bases). The specimen was peripheral blood mononuclear cells (PBMCs), collected at new diagnosis, from a patient treated with antithyroid drugs. CDR3 region: CASSPFTGSSYEQYF. DNA for the CDR3: TGTGCCAGCTCACCATTCACCGGGAGTTCCTACGAGCAGTACTTC.